These T cell receptor beta chains were read from a single sample in a study of cytomegalovirus exposure and HLA in healthy donors. Using immunoSEQ multiplex PCR, the repertoire was profiled, and TCRdb retains in-frame clones only, with some absent. The sample consists of tens of thousands of clones, about four fifths of them appearing once. Material for sequencing was PBMCs. These receptors were obtained from a woman in her thirties in good health and CMV-seronegative. The CDR3 runs from the conserved cysteine through the conserved F or W. The D gene is left open where the match is weak. Rows give clone size only sometimes, using once, few, many, or a class for an expanded clone.

TRBV6-5	TRBJ1-1	NA	NA	CASSYSSGTGAFF	TGTGCCAGCAGTTACTCGTCAGGAACCGGAGCTTTCTTT
TRBV4-3	TRBJ2-7	NA	NA	CASSQVGRYEQYF	TGCGCCAGCAGCCAAGTCGGCAGGTACGAGCAGTACTTC
TRBV19	TRBJ2-7	TRBD2	NA	CASAAGGYSYEQYF	TGTGCCAGTGCAGCGGGGGGTTACTCCTACGAGCAGTACTTC
TRBV7-2	TRBJ1-2	NA	NA	CASSPNWGEGYTF	TGTGCCAGCAGCCCGAATTGGGGGGAGGGCTACACCTTC
TRBV5-1	TRBJ2-5	TRBD1	NA	CASSWFDRDQETQYF	TGCGCCAGCAGCTGGTTCGACAGGGACCAAGAGACCCAGTACTTC
TRBV6-1	TRBJ1-1	TRBD1	NA	CASSELQGAQSEAFF	TGTGCCAGCAGTGAATTACAGGGGGCGCAGAGTGAAGCTTTCTTT
TRBV4-1	TRBJ2-2	NA	NA	CASSRLGLDTGELFF	TGCGCCAGCAGCCGACTAGGGCTAGACACCGGGGAGCTGTTTTTT
TRBV7-8	TRBJ1-2	NA	NA	CASSLGAVTYGYTF	TGTGCCAGCAGCTTAGGGGCAGTAACCTATGGCTACACCTTC
TRBV6-6	TRBJ1-4	NA	NA	CASSYSRAGEKLFF	TGTGCCAGCAGTTACTCCCGGGCGGGGGAAAAACTGTTTTTT
TRBV7-9	TRBJ1-1	NA	NA	CASSLRGLSDGTEAFF	TGTGCCAGCAGCTTACGGGGGTTGAGCGATGGCACTGAAGCTTTCTTT
TRBV28	TRBJ2-7	TRBD1	NA	CASSLGHGTGVYEQYF	TGTGCCAGCAGTTTAGGCCACGGGACAGGGGTCTACGAGCAGTACTTC
TRBV5-1	TRBJ1-1	NA	once	CASSPQQGSPEAFF	TGCGCCAGCAGCCCACAACAGGGTTCTCCTGAAGCTTTCTTT
TRBV6-5	TRBJ1-2	TRBD1	NA	CASSLNRGIRYGYTF	TGTGCCAGCAGTCTAAACAGGGGTATTAGGTATGGCTACACCTTC
TRBV29-1	TRBJ2-1	TRBD2	NA	CSVPGLANNEQFF	TGCAGCGTGCCGGGACTAGCAAACAATGAGCAGTTCTTC
TRBV6-5	TRBJ1-4	TRBD1	NA	CASSFSTGGNEKLFF	TGTGCCAGCAGTTTTTCGACAGGGGGTAATGAAAAACTGTTTTTT
TRBV10-3	TRBJ1-2	TRBD1	few	CAISAKGGSERGYTF	TGTGCCATCAGCGCTAAAGGGGGCAGCGAGCGCGGCTACACCTTC
TRBV28	TRBJ2-2	NA	NA	CALGTLNTGELFF	TGTGCCTTGGGGACATTGAACACCGGGGAGCTGTTTTTT
TRBV27	TRBJ2-2	TRBD2	few	CASSLKVPLAGALNTGELFF	TGTGCCAGCAGTTTAAAGGTCCCGCTAGCGGGGGCCCTGAACACCGGGGAGCTGTTTTTT
TRBV7-9	TRBJ1-6	NA	NA	CASSTRSGTTGSPLHF	TGTGCCAGCAGCACTAGGTCTGGGACAACCGGGTCACCCCTCCACTTT
TRBV28	TRBJ2-7	TRBD1	few	CASSWGDRAEQYF	TGTGCCAGCAGTTGGGGGGACAGGGCCGAGCAGTACTTC
TRBV7-9	TRBJ2-3	TRBD2	NA	CASSPGGTTDTQYF	TGTGCCAGCAGCCCGGGGGGGACCACAGATACGCAGTATTTT